A single sample gave rise to the 22 T cell receptor beta chains below, sequenced in a study of blood T cells in healthy people across ages. Alongside a J-beta primer mix, a sample-barcoded 5' primer served in a second PCR lasting 7 to 11 cycles. TCRdb recomputed calls from the 5' RACE reads with MiXCR, one row per CDR3 protein. The repertoire consists of about 640,000 distinct CDR3 sequences, with less than 35% occurring once and the leading ten covering around 14%. The sequencing input was blood. All receptors derive from a woman older than 75 in good health.

This clonotype was seen many times. The chain joins TRBV13 to TRBJ1-2, with TRBD1 identical over 12 bases. J was trimmed by 6 bases and V by 5 bases; bases with no gene match: 7. This CDR3 region has 15 residues. CDR1 PRHDT and CDR2 FYEKMQ come from the germline V gene (reference sequence). CDR3 residues: CASSGTGGASDGYTF. For the CDR3, the DNA is TGTGCCAGCAGCGGGACAGGGGGCGCGTCGGATGGCTACACCTTC.

This clonotype was detected only a few times. The genes are TRBV5-1 and TRBJ1-2; TRBD1 matches at 7 bases. Losses at the gene ends were 0 bases for V and 3 bases for J; bases not matched to a gene: 5. The CDR3 totals 15 residues. Per the germline V gene, CDR1 is SGHRS and CDR2 is YFSETQ. CDR3 DNA sequence: TGCGCCAGCAGCTTGGTGACAGGGCGTGACTATGGCTACACCTTC. This gives the protein CASSLVTGRDYGYTF.

This clonotype was recorded at least ten times. The chain has TRBV5-1 and TRBJ2-5; no clear D. V lost 7 bases and J 0 bases, leaving 13 bases between the germline ends. Germline V CDR1 and CDR2: SGHRS, YFSETQ. This CDR3 is built from 14 residues. The CDR3 DNA sequence: TGCGCCAGCCATCGGACGGGCAACCAAGAGACCCAGTACTTC. This translates into CASHRTGNQETQYF.

The sample holds many counts of this clonotype. The chain carries TRBV7-6 and TRBJ1-2, with 9 bases matching TRBD1. This CDR3 comprises 16 residues. Germline values: CDR1 SGHVS, CDR2 FNYEAQ. V dropped 0 bases and J dropped 6; count of bases not matched to a gene: 8. The CDR3 region has the DNA TGTGCCAGCAGCTTAGCCCGGACAGGGGCGGCCGATGGCTACACCTTC. It specifies CASSLARTGAADGYTF.

The genes are TRBV5-1 and TRBJ2-6; D is possibly TRBD1 (6 bases). Germline CDR1 SGHRS, CDR2 YFSETQ. This CDR3 has 17 amino acids. The germline V and J ends were trimmed by 1 base and 2 bases, with 13 bases remaining between them. Here the CDR3 reads CASSLSQTGPGANVLTF. CDR3 DNA: TGCGCCAGCAGCTTGTCCCAAACAGGGCCTGGGGCCAACGTCCTGACTTTC. The complete variable domain, with remaining parts taken from reference TRBV5-1 and TRBJ2-6, reads KAGVTQTPRYLIKTRGQQVTLSCSPISGHRSVSWYQQTPGQGLQFLFEYFSETQRNKGNFPGRFSGRQFSNSRSEMNVSTLELGDSALYLCASSLSQTGPGANVLTFGAGSRLTVL.

With respect to this clonotype: A read error may be the cause here, since a much bigger clone is one base away. This chain's CDR3 is CASSTRQLETQFF. CDR3 bases: TGTGCCAGCAGTACCCGACAGCTAGAGACCCAGTTCTTC. This chain joins TRBV7-9 and TRBJ2-1; D is perhaps TRBD1 (5 bases). Germline-derived CDR1 and CDR2 are SEHNR and FQNEAQ (reference sequence). The CDR3 sequence is 13 residues long. V dropped 6 bases and J dropped 13 bases, with 19 bases sitting between them.

In this sample, this clonotype turned up many times. The V gene is TRBV18, the J gene TRBJ2-7, with D perhaps matching TRBD1 or TRBD2 (5 bases each). This CDR3 region has 15 residues. Germline CDR1 is KGHSH and CDR2 is LQKENI. V was clipped by 5 bases and J by 0 bases, with 14 bases between them. The CDR3 coding sequence is TGTGCCAGCTCATGGGACCCAATTACCTCCTACGAGCAGTACTTC. Its protein is CASSWDPITSYEQYF. Drawing the rest from reference TRBV18 and TRBJ2-7, the complete variable domain is NAGVMQNPRHLVRRRGQEARLRCSPMKGHSHVYWYRQLPEEGLKFMVYLQKENIIDESGMPKERFSAEFPKEGPSILRIQQVVRGDSAAYFCASSWDPITSYEQYFGPGTRLTVT.

The table lists this clonotype with many counts. V is TRBV7-3 and J is TRBJ2-3; 7 nucleotides agree with TRBD1. The CDR3 has 15 amino acids. With 4 bases clipped from V and 0 bases from J, the junction kept 4 bases outside the gene matches. The germline CDR1 and CDR2 sequences are SGHTA and FQGTGA. CDR3 amino acids: CASSYGTASTDTQYF. Here the CDR3 DNA reads TGTGCCAGCAGCTATGGGACAGCTAGCACAGATACGCAGTATTTT.

This clonotype was detected many times. The rearrangement links TRBV5-1 to TRBJ2-1; D perhaps matches TRBD1 (5 bases). The V end lost 2 bases, the J end lost 3 bases, and 12 bases lay between the germline ends. The V gene's germline CDR1 is SGHRS and CDR2 YFSETQ. CDR3 length: 15 amino acids. Written as DNA, the CDR3 is TGCGCCAGCAGCTTCGACAGAGGTTTCTACAATGAGCAGTTCTTC. Its translation: CASSFDRGFYNEQFF.

This clonotype was seen repeatedly, ten times or more. In DNA form, the CDR3 reads TGTGCCAGCAGCCGGGGACTCTCCACAGATACGCAGTATTTT. Protein: CASSRGLSTDTQYF. The chain employs TRBV6-5 and TRBJ2-3, with D possibly matching TRBD2 (6 bases). The V and J ends lost 6 bases and 2 bases respectively, with 12 bases between them. In germline, CDR1 is MNHEY, CDR2 SVGAGI. This CDR3 is 14 amino acids long.

The chain joins TRBV6-6 to TRBJ1-1; D possibly corresponds to TRBD1 (6 bases). The V end was cut by 7 bases, the J end by 0 bases, with 12 bases between. This CDR3 is 14 amino acids long. CDR1 is MNHNY and CDR2 is SVGAGI in the germline V gene (reference sequence). The CDR3, as DNA: TGTGCCAGCACCAACAGGGCGTTGAACACTGAAGCTTTCTTT. It specifies CASTNRALNTEAFF.

This clonotype has at least ten counts. The chain employs TRBV20-1 and TRBJ2-5; TRBD1 might be the D (6 bases). The CDR3 runs 15 residues. Germline V gives CDR1 DFQATT, CDR2 SNEGSKA (reference sequence). Trimming stripped 0 bases from V and 5 bases from J, with 16 bases between. The CDR3 region has the DNA TGCAGTGCTAGAGATGCCCAGTCCCAGGGGGAGACCCAGTACTTC. Translation gives CSARDAQSQGETQYF.

This clonotype appeared many times. The J gene is TRBJ1-5, the V gene TRBV7-9, with 9 positions matching TRBD1. The CDR3 has 14 amino acids. CDR1 and CDR2 (germline): SEHNR, FQNEAQ (reference sequence). With 5 bases clipped from V and 11 bases from J, the junction kept 10 bases outside the gene matches. CDR3 in DNA: TGTGCCAGCAGCCCCGGACAGGGGCGCAAAGCCCAGCATTTT. Protein sequence: CASSPGQGRKAQHF.

This clonotype was picked up many times. The chain is built from TRBV12-3 or TRBV12-4 and TRBJ2-1; D gene unclear. This CDR3 has 13 residues. V gave up 5 bases and J gave up 5 bases, with 10 bases separating them. The DNA of the CDR3 is TGTGCCAGCAGTCCTTACAGAGACAATGAGCAGTTCTTC. It specifies CASSPYRDNEQFF.

With respect to this clonotype: A read error may be the cause here, since a much bigger clone is one base away. The chain combines TRBV20-1 with TRBJ2-3, with TRBD2 matching over 9 bases. CDR1 is DFQATT, CDR2 SNEGSKA, per germline (reference sequence). The CDR3 has 17 residues. The CDR3 protein is CSARGLVAGARTNTQYF. Here the CDR3 DNA reads TGCAGTGCTAGAGGCTTGGTAGCGGGGGCTCGCACAAATACGCAGTATTTT.

The chain employs TRBV29-1 and TRBJ2-1; perhaps TRBD2 as D (6 bases). This CDR3 contains 14 residues. The germline gives CDR1 SQVTM, CDR2 ANQGSEA. Trimming removed 3 bases from V and 10 bases from J, with 19 bases in between. The CDR3 DNA is TGCAGCGTTGAGGGGGACTCCTACCCAATAGAGCAGTTCTTC. Translation gives CSVEGDSYPIEQFF.

A remark on this clonotype: No conserved phenylalanine or tryptophan ends this CDR3, so it is likely a read error. The chain recombines TRBV7-2 with TRBJ2-5; possibly TRBD2 for D (6 bases). This CDR3 spans 14 amino acids. Per germline, CDR1 SGHTA and CDR2 FQGNSA. The V end lost 5 bases, the J end lost 2 bases, and 12 bases lay between the germline ends. The CDR3 DNA reads TGTGCCAGCAGCCCCGCGGGACGGCAAGAGACCCAGTACTCC. This encodes CASSPAGRQETQYS.

This clonotype was picked up many times. This chain connects TRBV7-8 to TRBJ1-1; no firm D call. CDR1 and CDR2 (germline): SGHVS, FQNEAQ. This CDR3 contains 12 residues. With 6 bases removed from V and 0 bases from J, the gap between germline ends came to 5 bases. CDR3 DNA sequence: TGTGCCAGCAGTTTTATGAACACTGAAGCTTTCTTT. Residues: CASSFMNTEAFF.

Ten or more counts support this clonotype. This chain links TRBV7-9 with TRBJ2-3; D remains unclear. In germline, CDR1 is SEHNR, CDR2 FQNEAQ (reference sequence). The CDR3 consists of 13 residues. V shed 7 bases and J shed 1 base, with 9 bases lying between them. The CDR3 bases are TGTGCCAGCAAACGCTCTGGCACAGATACGCAGTATTTT. This translates into CASKRSGTDTQYF.

This clonotype appeared many times. The rearrangement uses TRBV20-1 and TRBJ2-7, with D tentatively TRBD1 (6 bases). CDR1 and CDR2 (germline): DFQATT, SNEGSKA (reference sequence). With 6 bases removed from V and 4 bases from J, the gap between germline ends came to 13 bases. The CDR3 extends over 12 amino acids. The CDR3 nucleotides are TGCAGTGCCGGGACACCGCGGTACGAGCAGTACTTC. It specifies CSAGTPRYEQYF.

This clonotype was observed at least ten times. The J gene is TRBJ2-3, the V gene TRBV7-2, with D perhaps TRBD2 (7 bases). Germline V lookup: CDR1 SGHTA, CDR2 FQGNSA. This CDR3 has 14 amino acids. V was cut by 3 bases and J by 5 bases, with 12 bases left in between. The CDR3 protein is CASSLGGPLDTQYF. CDR3 sequence (DNA): TGTGCCAGCAGCTTGGGGGGGCCCTTAGATACGCAGTATTTT. The entire variable domain, with the rest obtained from reference TRBV7-2 and TRBJ2-3, is as follows: GAGVSQSPSNKVTEKGKDVELRCDPISGHTALYWYRQSLGQGLEFLIYFQGNSAPDKSGLPSDRFSAERTGGSVSTLTIQRTQQEDSAVYLCASSLGGPLDTQYFGPGTRLTVL.

This clonotype was counted many times. The V and J genes are TRBV7-9 and TRBJ2-5; 7 positions agree with TRBD2. Germline CDR1 is SEHNR and CDR2 is FQNEAQ (reference sequence). V lost 3 bases to trimming and J lost 2 bases; unmatched junction nucleotides: 3. The CDR3 length is 14 residues. The CDR3 DNA reads as TGTGCCAGCAGCTTCCTAGCGGCACAAGAGACCCAGTACTTC. It codes for CASSFLAAQETQYF.